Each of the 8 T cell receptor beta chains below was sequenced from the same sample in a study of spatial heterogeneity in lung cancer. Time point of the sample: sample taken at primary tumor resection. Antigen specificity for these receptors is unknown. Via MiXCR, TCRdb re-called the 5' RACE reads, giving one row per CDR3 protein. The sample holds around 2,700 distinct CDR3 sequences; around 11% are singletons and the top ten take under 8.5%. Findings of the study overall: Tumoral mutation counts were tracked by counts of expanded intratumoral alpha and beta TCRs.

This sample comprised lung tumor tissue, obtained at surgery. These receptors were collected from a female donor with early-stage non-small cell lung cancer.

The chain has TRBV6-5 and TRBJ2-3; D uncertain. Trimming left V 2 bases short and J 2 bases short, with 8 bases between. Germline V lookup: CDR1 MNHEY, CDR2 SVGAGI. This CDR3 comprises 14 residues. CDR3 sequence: CASSYDQPTDTQYF. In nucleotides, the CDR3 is TGTGCCAGCAGTTACGACCAACCCACAGATACGCAGTATTTT.

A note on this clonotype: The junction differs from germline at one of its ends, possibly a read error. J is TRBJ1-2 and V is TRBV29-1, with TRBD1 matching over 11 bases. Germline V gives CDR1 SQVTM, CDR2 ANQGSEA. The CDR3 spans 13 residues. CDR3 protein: CSVVGQGAYDYTF. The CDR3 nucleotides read TGCAGTGTTGTCGGACAGGGGGCGTATGACTACACCTTC.

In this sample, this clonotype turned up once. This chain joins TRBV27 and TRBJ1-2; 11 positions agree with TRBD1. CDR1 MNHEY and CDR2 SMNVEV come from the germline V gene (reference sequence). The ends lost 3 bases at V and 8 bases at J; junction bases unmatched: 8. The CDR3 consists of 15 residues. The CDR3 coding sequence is TGTGCCAGCAGTTTTATGGGACAGGGGGAAAGAGGCTACACCTTC. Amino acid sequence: CASSFMGQGERGYTF.

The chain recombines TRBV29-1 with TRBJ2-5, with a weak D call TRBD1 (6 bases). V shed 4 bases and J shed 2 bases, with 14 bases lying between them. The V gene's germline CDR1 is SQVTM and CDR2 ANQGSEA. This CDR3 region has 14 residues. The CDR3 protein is CSVGGSDRQETQYF. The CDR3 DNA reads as TGCAGCGTTGGAGGTTCGGACAGACAAGAGACCCAGTACTTC.

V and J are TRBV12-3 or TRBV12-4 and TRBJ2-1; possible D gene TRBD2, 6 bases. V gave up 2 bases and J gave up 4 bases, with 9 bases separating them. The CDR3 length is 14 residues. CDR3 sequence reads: CASSLRGIYNEQFF. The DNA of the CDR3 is TGTGCCAGCAGTTTACGGGGGATTTACAATGAGCAGTTCTTC.

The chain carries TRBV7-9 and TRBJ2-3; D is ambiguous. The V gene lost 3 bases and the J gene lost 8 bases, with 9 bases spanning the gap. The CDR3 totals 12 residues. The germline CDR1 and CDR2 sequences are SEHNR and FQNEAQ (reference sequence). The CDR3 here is CASSLSSPTQYF. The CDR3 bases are TGTGCCAGCAGCTTGTCATCTCCTACGCAGTATTTT.

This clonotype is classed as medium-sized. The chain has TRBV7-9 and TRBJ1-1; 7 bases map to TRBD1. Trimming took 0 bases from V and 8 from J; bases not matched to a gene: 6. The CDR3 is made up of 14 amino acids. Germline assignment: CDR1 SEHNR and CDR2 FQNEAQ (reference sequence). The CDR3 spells CASSLAGRGREAFF. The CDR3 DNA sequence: TGTGCCAGCAGCTTAGCGGGGAGGGGGCGAGAAGCTTTCTTT. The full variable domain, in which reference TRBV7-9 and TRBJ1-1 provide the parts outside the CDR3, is DTGVSQNPRHKITKRGQNVTFRCDPISEHNRLYWYRQTLGQGPEFLTYFQNEAQLEKSRLLSDRFSAERPKGSFSTLEIQRTEQGDSAMYLCASSLAGRGREAFFGQGTRLTVV.

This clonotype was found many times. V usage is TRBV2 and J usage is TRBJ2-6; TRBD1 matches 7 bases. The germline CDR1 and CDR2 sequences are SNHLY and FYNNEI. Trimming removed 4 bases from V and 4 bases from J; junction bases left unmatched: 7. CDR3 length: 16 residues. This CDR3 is CASSATGASGANVLTF. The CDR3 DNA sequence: TGTGCCAGCAGTGCTACAGGGGCCTCCGGGGCCAACGTCCTGACTTTC. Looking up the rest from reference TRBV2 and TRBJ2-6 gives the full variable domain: EPEVTQTPSHQVTQMGQEVILRCVPISNHLYFYWYRQILGQKVEFLVSFYNNEISEKSEIFDDQFSVERPDGSNFTLKIRSTKLEDSAMYFCASSATGASGANVLTFGAGSRLTVL.